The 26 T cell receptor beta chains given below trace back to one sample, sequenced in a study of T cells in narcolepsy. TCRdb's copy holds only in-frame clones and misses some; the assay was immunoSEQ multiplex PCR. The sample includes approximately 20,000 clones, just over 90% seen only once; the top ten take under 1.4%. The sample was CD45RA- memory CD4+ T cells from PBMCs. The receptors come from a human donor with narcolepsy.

The CDR3 DNA sequence: TGTGCCAGTAGTGTAGCCGGATCAGATACGCAGTATTTT. Protein sequence: CASSVAGSDTQYF. The chain has TRBV19 and TRBJ2-3; D unresolved. Per the germline V gene, CDR1 is LNHDA and CDR2 is SQIVND (reference sequence). Trimming removed 5 bases from V and 4 bases from J, with 10 bases in between. The length of the CDR3 is 13 residues.

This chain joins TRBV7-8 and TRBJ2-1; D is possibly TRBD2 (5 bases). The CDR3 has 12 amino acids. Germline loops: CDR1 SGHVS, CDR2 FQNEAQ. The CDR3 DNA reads TGTGTCTCGGGAAAAAACTACAATGAGCAGTTCTTC. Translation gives CVSGKNYNEQFF.

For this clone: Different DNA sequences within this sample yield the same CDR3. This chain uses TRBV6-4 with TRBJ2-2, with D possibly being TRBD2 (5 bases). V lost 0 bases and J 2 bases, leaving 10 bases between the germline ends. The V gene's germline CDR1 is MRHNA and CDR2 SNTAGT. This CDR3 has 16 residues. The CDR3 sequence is CASSDSWRANTGELFF. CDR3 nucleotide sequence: TGTGCCAGCAGTGACTCCTGGCGGGCTAACACCGGGGAGCTGTTTTTT.

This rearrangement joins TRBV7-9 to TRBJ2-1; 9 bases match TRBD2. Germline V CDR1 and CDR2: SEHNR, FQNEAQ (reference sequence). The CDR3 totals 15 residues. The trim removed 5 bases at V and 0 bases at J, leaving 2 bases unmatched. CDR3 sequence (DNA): TGTGCCAGCAGCGTTAGCGGGAGCTCCTACAATGAGCAGTTCTTC. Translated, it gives CASSVSGSSYNEQFF.

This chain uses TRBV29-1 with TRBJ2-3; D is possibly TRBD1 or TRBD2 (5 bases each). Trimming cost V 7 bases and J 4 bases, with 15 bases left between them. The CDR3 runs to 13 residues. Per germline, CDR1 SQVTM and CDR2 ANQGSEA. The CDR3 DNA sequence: TGCAGCGGAGGGAGCACAGGACCAGATACGCAGTATTTT. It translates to CSGGSTGPDTQYF.

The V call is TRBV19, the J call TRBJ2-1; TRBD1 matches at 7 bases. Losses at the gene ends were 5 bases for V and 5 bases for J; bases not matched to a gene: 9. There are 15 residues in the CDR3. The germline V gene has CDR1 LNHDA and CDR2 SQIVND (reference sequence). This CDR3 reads CASSPRTGSNNEQFF. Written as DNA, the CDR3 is TGTGCCAGTAGTCCTCGGACAGGATCGAACAATGAGCAGTTCTTC. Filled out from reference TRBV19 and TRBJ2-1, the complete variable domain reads DGGITQSPKYLFRKEGQNVTLSCEQNLNHDAMYWYRQDPGQGLRLIYYSQIVNDFQKGDIAEGYSVSREKKESFPLTVTSAQKNPTAFYLCASSPRTGSNNEQFFGPGTRLTVL.

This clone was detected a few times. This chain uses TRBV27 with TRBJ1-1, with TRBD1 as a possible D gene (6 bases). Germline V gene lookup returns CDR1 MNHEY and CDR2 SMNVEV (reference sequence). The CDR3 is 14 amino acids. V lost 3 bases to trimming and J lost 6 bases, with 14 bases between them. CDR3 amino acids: CASSFLGGGAEAFF. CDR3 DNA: TGTGCCAGCAGTTTTTTAGGGGGGGGTGCTGAAGCTTTCTTT.

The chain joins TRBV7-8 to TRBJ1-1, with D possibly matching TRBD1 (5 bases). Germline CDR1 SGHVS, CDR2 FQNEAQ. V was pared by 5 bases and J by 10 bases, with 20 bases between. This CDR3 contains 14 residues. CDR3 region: CASSSEARVGGAFF. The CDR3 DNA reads TGTGCCAGCAGCAGCGAGGCGAGAGTCGGGGGAGCTTTCTTT.

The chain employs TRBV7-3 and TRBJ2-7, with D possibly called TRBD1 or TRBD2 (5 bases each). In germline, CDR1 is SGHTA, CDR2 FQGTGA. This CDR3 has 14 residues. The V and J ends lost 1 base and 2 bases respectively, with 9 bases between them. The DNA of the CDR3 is TGTGCCAGCAGCTTAATGGGACCGCCCTACGAGCAGTACTTC. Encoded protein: CASSLMGPPYEQYF.

For the CDR3, the DNA is TGTGCCAGCAGTGAAGCGACTCCCGTCCTTTCGAGTGAGCAGTTCTTC. Translating it yields CASSEATPVLSSEQFF. This sequence joins TRBV6-1 and TRBJ2-1, with D uncertain. Trimming shortened V by 0 bases and J by 9 bases, and 18 bases separated the two germline ends. The CDR3 covers 16 residues. The germline gives CDR1 MNHNS, CDR2 SASEGT.

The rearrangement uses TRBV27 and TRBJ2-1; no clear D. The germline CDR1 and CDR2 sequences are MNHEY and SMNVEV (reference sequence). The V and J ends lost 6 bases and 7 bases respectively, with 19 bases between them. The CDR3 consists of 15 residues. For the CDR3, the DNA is TGTGCCAGCAGCCTGATCGGAAGTATTTGGAATGAGCAGTTCTTC. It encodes CASSLIGSIWNEQFF.

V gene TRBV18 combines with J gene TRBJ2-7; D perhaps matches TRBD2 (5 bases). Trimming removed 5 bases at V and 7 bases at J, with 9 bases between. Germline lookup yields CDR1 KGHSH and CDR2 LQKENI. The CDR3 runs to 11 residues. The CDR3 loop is CASSGGGEQYF. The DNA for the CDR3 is TGTGCCAGCTCAGGAGGAGGAGAGCAGTACTTC.

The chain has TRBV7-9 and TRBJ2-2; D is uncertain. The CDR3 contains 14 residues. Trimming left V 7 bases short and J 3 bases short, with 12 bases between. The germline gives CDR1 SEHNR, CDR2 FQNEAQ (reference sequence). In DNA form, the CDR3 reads TGTGCCAGCACCCTAACCCCGTACACCGGGGAGCTGTTTTTT. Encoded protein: CASTLTPYTGELFF.

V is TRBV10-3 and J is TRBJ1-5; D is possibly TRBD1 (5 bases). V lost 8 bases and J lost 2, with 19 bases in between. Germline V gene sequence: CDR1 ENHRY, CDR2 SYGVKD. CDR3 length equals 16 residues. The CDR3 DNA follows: TGTGCCATCGGGGGTAATCAGGGAGTGGGCAATCAGCCCCAGCATTTT. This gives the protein CAIGGNQGVGNQPQHF.

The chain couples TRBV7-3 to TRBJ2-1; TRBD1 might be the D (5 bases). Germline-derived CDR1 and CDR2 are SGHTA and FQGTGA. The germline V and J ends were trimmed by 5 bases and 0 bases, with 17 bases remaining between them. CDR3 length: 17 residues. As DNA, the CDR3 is TGTGCCAGCAGCCTGGTTCCGGGCCAGGGCTCCTACAATGAGCAGTTCTTC. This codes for CASSLVPGQGSYNEQFF. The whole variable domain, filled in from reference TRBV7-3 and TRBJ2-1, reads GAGVSQTPSNKVTEKGKYVELRCDPISGHTALYWYRQSLGQGPEFLIYFQGTGAADDSGLPNDRFFAVRPEGSVSTLKIQRTERGDSAVYLCASSLVPGQGSYNEQFFGPGTRLTVL.

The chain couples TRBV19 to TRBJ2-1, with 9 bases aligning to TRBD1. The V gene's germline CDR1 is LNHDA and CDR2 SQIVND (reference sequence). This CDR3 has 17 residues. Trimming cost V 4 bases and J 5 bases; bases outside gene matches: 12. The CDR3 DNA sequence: TGTGCCAGTAGTAACCCCTCGGGACAGGGTAAGAACAATGAGCAGTTCTTC. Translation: CASSNPSGQGKNNEQFF.

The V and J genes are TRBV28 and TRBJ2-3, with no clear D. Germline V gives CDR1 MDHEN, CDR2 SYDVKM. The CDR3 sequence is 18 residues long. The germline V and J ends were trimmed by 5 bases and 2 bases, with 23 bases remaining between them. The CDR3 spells CASSPSLDIYLTTDTQYF. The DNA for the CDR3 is TGTGCCAGCAGTCCCAGCCTTGACATATACCTAACCACAGATACGCAGTATTTT.

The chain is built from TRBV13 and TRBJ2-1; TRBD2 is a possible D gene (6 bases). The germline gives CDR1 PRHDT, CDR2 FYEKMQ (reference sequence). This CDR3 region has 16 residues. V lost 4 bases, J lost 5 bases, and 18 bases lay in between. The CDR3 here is CASSSRRAGTHNEQFF. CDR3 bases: TGTGCCAGCAGCTCCCGGAGGGCCGGTACCCACAATGAGCAGTTCTTC. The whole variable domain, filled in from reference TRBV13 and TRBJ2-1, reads AAGVIQSPRHLIKEKRETATLKCYPIPRHDTVYWYQQGPGQDPQFLISFYEKMQSDKGSIPDRFSAQQFSDYHSELNMSSLELGDSALYFCASSSRRAGTHNEQFFGPGTRLTVL.

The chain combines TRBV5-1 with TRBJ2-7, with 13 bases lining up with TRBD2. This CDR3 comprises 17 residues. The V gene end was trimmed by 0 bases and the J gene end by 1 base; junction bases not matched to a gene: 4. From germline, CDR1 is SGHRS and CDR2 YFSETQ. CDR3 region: CASSLGTSGSWSYEQYF. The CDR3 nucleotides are TGCGCCAGCAGCTTGGGGACTAGCGGGAGTTGGTCCTACGAGCAGTACTTC.

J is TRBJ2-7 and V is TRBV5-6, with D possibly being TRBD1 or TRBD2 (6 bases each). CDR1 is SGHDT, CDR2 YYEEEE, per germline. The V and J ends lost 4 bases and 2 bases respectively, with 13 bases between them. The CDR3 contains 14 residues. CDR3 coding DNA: TGTGCCAGCAGCGCCCTTAGGGGGGCCTACGAGCAGTACTTC. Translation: CASSALRGAYEQYF.

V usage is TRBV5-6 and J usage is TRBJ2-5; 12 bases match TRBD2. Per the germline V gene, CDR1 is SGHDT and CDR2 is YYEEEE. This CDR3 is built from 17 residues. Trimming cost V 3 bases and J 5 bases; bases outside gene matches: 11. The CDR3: CASSWTASGRALETQYF. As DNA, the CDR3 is TGTGCCAGCAGCTGGACCGCTAGCGGGAGGGCGTTGGAGACCCAGTACTTC.

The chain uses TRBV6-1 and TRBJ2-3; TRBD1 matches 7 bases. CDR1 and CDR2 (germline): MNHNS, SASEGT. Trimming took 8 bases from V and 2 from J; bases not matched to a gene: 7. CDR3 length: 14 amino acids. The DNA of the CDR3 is TGTGCCAGCGGCGGCAGGGGGAACACAGATACGCAGTATTTT. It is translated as CASGGRGNTDTQYF.

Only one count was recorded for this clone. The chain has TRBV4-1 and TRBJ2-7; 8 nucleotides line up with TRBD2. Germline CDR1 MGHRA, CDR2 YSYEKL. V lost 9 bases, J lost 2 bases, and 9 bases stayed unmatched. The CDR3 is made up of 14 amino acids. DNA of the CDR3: TGCGCCAGTGGAACTAGCGGTATTCCCTACGAGCAGTACTTC. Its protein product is CASGTSGIPYEQYF.

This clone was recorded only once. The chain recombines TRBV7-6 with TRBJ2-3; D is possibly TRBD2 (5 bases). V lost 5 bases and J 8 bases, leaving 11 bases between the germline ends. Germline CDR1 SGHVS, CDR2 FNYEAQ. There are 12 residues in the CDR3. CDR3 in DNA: TGTGCCAGCAGCCCCCGGGATAGTACGCAGTATTTT. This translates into CASSPRDSTQYF.

For the CDR3, the DNA is TGTGCCAGCAGCTTAGGCCGAACTAGCTACGAGCAGTACTTC. Translating gives CASSLGRTSYEQYF. The chain has TRBV11-2 and TRBJ2-7, with a weak D call TRBD2 (5 bases). Germline loops: CDR1 SGHAT, CDR2 FQNNGV. V dropped 1 base and J dropped 3 bases, with 10 bases sitting between them. This CDR3 is 14 amino acids long.

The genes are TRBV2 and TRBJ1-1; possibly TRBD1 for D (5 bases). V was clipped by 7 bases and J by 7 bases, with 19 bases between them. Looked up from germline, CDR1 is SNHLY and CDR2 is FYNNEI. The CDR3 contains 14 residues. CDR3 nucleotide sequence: TGTGCCAGCAAACGGGACTTTCATGGCGGTGAAGCTTTCTTT. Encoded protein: CASKRDFHGGEAFF.